This TCR beta chain is from a study of cytomegalovirus exposure and HLA in healthy donors. Note on this clone: Its antigen remains unidentified.

Notes on the study in general: Listed as cytomegalovirus-associated were 150 to 200 TCR beta chains. Across donors, presence/absence analyses took sequencing depth to be roughly uniform.

PCR used 60 Vbeta primers and 13 Jbeta primers. Here immunoSEQ multiplex PCR was the method, and the copy in TCRdb shows in-frame clones only, minus some. Here the sample table reports approximately 180,000 clones. The sequence was collected from a man aged 25-45 years in good health and CMV-seronegative. Sequenced sample: PBMCs.

This chain's CDR3 is CASSLVGTGNEKLFF. CDR3 in DNA: TGTGCCAGCAGCTTAGTGGGGACAGGGAATGAAAAACTGTTTTTT. V is TRBV7-2 and J is TRBJ1-4, with TRBD1 matching over 9 bases. Germline loops: CDR1 SGHTA, CDR2 FQGNSA. The CDR3 is 15 amino acids. Trimming at V came to 1 base and at J to 5 bases, leaving 2 bases not matched to a gene. Drawing the rest from reference TRBV7-2 and TRBJ1-4, the complete variable domain is GAGVSQSPSNKVTEKGKDVELRCDPISGHTALYWYRQSLGQGLEFLIYFQGNSAPDKSGLPSDRFSAERTGGSVSTLTIQRTQQEDSAVYLCASSLVGTGNEKLFFGSGTQLSVL.